Listed here are 15 T cell receptor beta chains from one sample, sequenced in a study of T cell changes during pregnancy in multiple sclerosis. Assay: immunoSEQ multiplex PCR; the TCRdb copy retains only in-frame clones and omits some. The sample yields around 30,000 clones, 85% to 95% seen once. The specimen was CD4+ T cells from peripheral blood mononuclear cells, collected in the second trimester of pregnancy. The source is a female donor with multiple sclerosis, enrolled in a pregnancy study.

The chain is built from TRBV4-2 and TRBJ2-7, with 8 bases identical to TRBD2. Germline assignment: CDR1 LGHNA and CDR2 YNFKEQ. Losses at the gene ends were 0 bases for V and 4 bases for J; bases not matched to a gene: 17. There are 19 residues in the CDR3. The CDR3 nucleotides read TGTGCCAGCAGCCAAGATCGATTCTCGTTGAGCGGGAGCTGGTACGAGCAGTACTTC. Its protein is CASSQDRFSLSGSWYEQYF.

The chain recombines TRBV10-3 with TRBJ2-7, with 8 bases aligning to TRBD1. This CDR3 has 12 amino acids. CDR1 and CDR2 from the germline V gene are ENHRY and SYGVKD. J lost 1 base, V lost 10 bases, and 3 bases had no gene match. The CDR3: CATGQGSYEQYF. CDR3 coding DNA: TGTGCCACCGGACAGGGATCCTACGAGCAGTACTTC.

V gene TRBV28 combines with J gene TRBJ1-1; no reliable D call. The length of the CDR3 is 14 residues. The germline V gene encodes CDR1 MDHEN and CDR2 SYDVKM. The germline V and J ends were trimmed by 1 base and 0 bases, with 6 bases remaining between them. The CDR3 loop reads CASSLYALNTEAFF. The DNA for the CDR3 is TGTGCCAGCAGTTTATATGCGCTGAACACTGAAGCTTTCTTT.

The CDR3 bases are TGTGCCAGCAGCAAAGCGCAACAGGGGAAAGGTAACAATGAGCAGTTCTTC. Translation: CASSKAQQGKGNNEQFF. The rearrangement uses TRBV21-1 and TRBJ2-1; the table gives TRBD1 as D, unverified against the DNA. TRBV21-1 is listed as a pseudogene. The CDR3 runs 17 residues.

This clone has just one count. This rearrangement joins TRBV19 to TRBJ1-5; D gene ambiguous. The CDR3 length is 17 residues. V lost 2 bases and J lost 0, with 14 bases in between. Per the germline V gene, CDR1 is LNHDA and CDR2 is SQIVND (reference sequence). CDR3 amino acids: CASSIWQLTGSNQPQHF. The CDR3 DNA follows: TGTGCCAGTAGTATATGGCAGCTTACGGGTAGCAATCAGCCCCAGCATTTT.

The chain joins TRBV30 to TRBJ2-7; the D gene is possibly TRBD2 (6 bases). The V gene's germline CDR1 is GTSNPN and CDR2 SVGIG (reference sequence). V shed 7 bases and J shed 5 bases, with 15 bases lying between them. This CDR3 has 12 residues. CDR3 coding DNA: TGTGCCTCTAACGGGGGTACACACGAGCAGTACTTC. This encodes CASNGGTHEQYF. Together with reference TRBV30 and TRBJ2-7, the CDR3 gives the full variable domain: SQTIHQWPATLVQPVGSPLSLECTVEGTSNPNLYWYRQAAGRGLQLLFYSVGIGQISSEVPQNLSASRPQDRQFILSSKKLLLSDSGFYLCASNGGTHEQYFGPGTRLTVT.

This clone appeared a single time. The V call is TRBV27, the J call TRBJ2-3, with TRBD1 as a possible D gene (6 bases). From germline, CDR1 is MNHEY and CDR2 SMNVEV (reference sequence). V was clipped by 6 bases and J by 0 bases, with 19 bases between them. The length of the CDR3 is 17 residues. CDR3 protein: CASSSPLRGRSTDTQYF. CDR3 DNA: TGTGCCAGCAGCTCTCCCCTCAGGGGCCGTAGCACAGATACGCAGTATTTT.

This rearrangement joins TRBV7-9 to TRBJ1-4; no clear D. This CDR3 region has 16 residues. From germline, CDR1 is SEHNR and CDR2 FQNEAQ (reference sequence). V dropped 0 bases and J dropped 5 bases, with 13 bases sitting between them. The DNA of the CDR3 is TGTGCCAGCAGCTTAGCGCGCGTTTACCCGAATGAAAAACTGTTTTTT. This sequence encodes CASSLARVYPNEKLFF.

The gene calls are TRBV6-1 and TRBJ2-3; D gene ambiguous. V shed 8 bases and J shed 9 bases, with 15 bases lying between them. Germline V gives CDR1 MNHNS, CDR2 SASEGT. The CDR3 loop spans 12 amino acids. The CDR3 region has the DNA TGTGCCAGCTATCCGGGTTTTGAAACGCAGTATTTT. Residues: CASYPGFETQYF.

The chain recombines TRBV19 with TRBJ2-3, with 10 bases fitting TRBD2. The CDR3 spans 15 residues. The V gene's germline CDR1 is LNHDA and CDR2 SQIVND (reference sequence). Germline trimming cut 2 bases from V and 7 bases from J; bases unmatched to any gene: 6. The CDR3 is CASSIPSGRGNTQYF. DNA for the CDR3: TGTGCCAGTAGTATACCTAGCGGGAGAGGGAATACGCAGTATTTT.

The genes are TRBV28 and TRBJ1-2; no clear D. This CDR3 comprises 12 residues. Looked up from germline, CDR1 is MDHEN and CDR2 is SYDVKM. V was clipped by 7 bases and J by 3 bases, with 9 bases between them. The CDR3 region is CASTTSDYGYTF. The CDR3 DNA follows: TGTGCCAGCACCACATCAGACTATGGCTACACCTTC.

Only a few counts were recorded for this clone. The V call is TRBV4-3, the J call TRBJ2-1, with TRBD1 as a possible D gene (5 bases). The CDR3 runs to 17 residues. The germline V and J ends were trimmed by 0 bases and 6 bases, with 18 bases remaining between them. Germline CDR1 is LGHNA and CDR2 is YSLEER. The CDR3 DNA reads as TGCGCCAGCAGCCAAGATCTGGGGCTCCGAGCGAGCAATGAGCAGTTCTTC. Protein: CASSQDLGLRASNEQFF.

As DNA, the CDR3 is TGTGCCAGCAGCTCCGGGACTAAAAGCACAGATACGCAGTATTTT. Its translation: CASSSGTKSTDTQYF. This chain joins TRBV5-4 and TRBJ2-3; 7 nucleotides agree with TRBD2. CDR1 is SGHNT, CDR2 YYREEE, per germline (reference sequence). The CDR3 is made up of 15 amino acids. With 3 bases clipped from V and 0 bases from J, the junction kept 4 bases outside the gene matches.

Written as DNA, the CDR3 is TGCGCCAGCAGCCAAGACGCGGGGGGCAATGGCTACACCTTC. Amino acids: CASSQDAGGNGYTF. The V gene is TRBV4-3, the J gene TRBJ1-2; D may be TRBD1 (6 bases). The V and J ends lost 0 bases and 6 bases respectively, with 11 bases between them. The V gene's germline CDR1 is LGHNA and CDR2 YSLEER. The CDR3 has 14 amino acids.

The CDR3 DNA is TGTGCCAGCAGCGTAGAACCCTCGGGAAGGGGGACAGATACGCAGTATTTT. Its protein is CASSVEPSGRGTDTQYF. The chain couples TRBV9 to TRBJ2-3, with a weak D call TRBD1 (6 bases). V lost 0 bases, J lost 3 bases, and 17 bases lay in between. The CDR3 covers 17 residues. Germline-derived CDR1 and CDR2 are SGDLS and YYNGEE.